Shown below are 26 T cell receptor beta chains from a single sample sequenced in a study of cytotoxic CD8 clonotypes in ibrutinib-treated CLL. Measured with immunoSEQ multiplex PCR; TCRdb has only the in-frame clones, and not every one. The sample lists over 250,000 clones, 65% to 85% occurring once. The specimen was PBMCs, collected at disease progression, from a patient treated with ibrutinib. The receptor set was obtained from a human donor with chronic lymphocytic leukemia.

CDR3 loop: CASSKGQHYEQYF. CDR3 nucleotide sequence: TGTGCCAGTAGTAAGGGACAGCATTACGAGCAGTACTTC. The chain recombines TRBV19 with TRBJ2-7; 7 bases are a match to TRBD1. The CDR3 has 13 amino acids. Germline lookup yields CDR1 LNHDA and CDR2 SQIVND (reference sequence). The V and J ends lost 4 bases and 4 bases, in that order; junction bases with no gene match: 4.

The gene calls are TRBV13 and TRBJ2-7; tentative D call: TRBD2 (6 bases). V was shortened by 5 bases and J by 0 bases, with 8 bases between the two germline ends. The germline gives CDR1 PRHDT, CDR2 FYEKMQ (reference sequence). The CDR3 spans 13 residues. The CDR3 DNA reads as TGTGCCAGCAGCGTCGGGGGCTCCTACGAGCAGTACTTC. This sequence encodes CASSVGGSYEQYF.

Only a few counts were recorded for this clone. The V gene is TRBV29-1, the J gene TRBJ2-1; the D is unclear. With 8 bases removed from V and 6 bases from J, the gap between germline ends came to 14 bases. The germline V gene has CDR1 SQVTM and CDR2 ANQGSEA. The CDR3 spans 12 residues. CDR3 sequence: CSTSDPVNEQFF. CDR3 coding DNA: TGCAGCACCTCGGACCCGGTCAATGAGCAGTTCTTC.

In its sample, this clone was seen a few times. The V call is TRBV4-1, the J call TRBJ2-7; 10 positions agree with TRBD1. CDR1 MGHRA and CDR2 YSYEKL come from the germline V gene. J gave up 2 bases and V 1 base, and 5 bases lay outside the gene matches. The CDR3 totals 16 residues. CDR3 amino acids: CASSQARDRGTYEQYF. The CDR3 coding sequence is TGCGCCAGCAGCCAAGCCCGGGACAGGGGCACCTACGAGCAGTACTTC.

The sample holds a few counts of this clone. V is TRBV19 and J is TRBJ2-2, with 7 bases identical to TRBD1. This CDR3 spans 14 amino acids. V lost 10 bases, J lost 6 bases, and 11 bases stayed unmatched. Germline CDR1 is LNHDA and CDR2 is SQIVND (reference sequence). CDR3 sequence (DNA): TGTGCCACCAGACAGGGCCAGGGCTCCGGGGAGCTGTTTTTT. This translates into CATRQGQGSGELFF.

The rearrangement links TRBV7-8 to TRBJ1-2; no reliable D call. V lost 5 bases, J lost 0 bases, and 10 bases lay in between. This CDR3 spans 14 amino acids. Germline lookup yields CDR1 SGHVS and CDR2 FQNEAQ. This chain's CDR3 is CASSPWVSNYGYTF. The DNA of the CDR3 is TGTGCCAGCAGCCCGTGGGTTTCTAACTATGGCTACACCTTC.

The CDR3 bases are TGTGCCAGCAGCCCAGGGTATGTAGGGACAATCGCAGATACGCAGTATTTT. Encoded protein: CASSPGYVGTIADTQYF. This chain connects TRBV5-6 to TRBJ2-3, with D maybe TRBD1 (6 bases). The CDR3 contains 17 residues. CDR1 is SGHDT and CDR2 is YYEEEE in the germline V gene. V was shortened by 4 bases and J by 4 bases, with 22 bases between the two germline ends.

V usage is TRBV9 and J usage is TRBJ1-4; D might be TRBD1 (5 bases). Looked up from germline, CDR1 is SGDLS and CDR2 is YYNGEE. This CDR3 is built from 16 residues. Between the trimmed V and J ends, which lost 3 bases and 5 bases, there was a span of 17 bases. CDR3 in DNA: TGTGCCAGCAGCGGAAACCGACAGCATCGGAATGAAAAACTGTTTTTT. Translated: CASSGNRQHRNEKLFF.

For the CDR3, the DNA is TGTGCCAGCAGCTTAGTGCGAGCGGGACCGGGGGAGCAGTACTTC. Amino acid sequence: CASSLVRAGPGEQYF. This sequence joins TRBV7-9 and TRBJ2-7; 7 positions match TRBD2. J lost 7 bases, V lost 1 base, and 10 bases had no gene match. Per the germline V gene, CDR1 is SEHNR and CDR2 is FQNEAQ (reference sequence). The CDR3 contains 15 residues.

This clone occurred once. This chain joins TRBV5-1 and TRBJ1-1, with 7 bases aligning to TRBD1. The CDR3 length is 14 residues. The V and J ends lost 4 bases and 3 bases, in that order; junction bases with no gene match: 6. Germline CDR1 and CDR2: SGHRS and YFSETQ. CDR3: CASSGQAEDTEAFF. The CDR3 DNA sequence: TGCGCCAGCAGCGGACAGGCTGAGGACACTGAAGCTTTCTTT.

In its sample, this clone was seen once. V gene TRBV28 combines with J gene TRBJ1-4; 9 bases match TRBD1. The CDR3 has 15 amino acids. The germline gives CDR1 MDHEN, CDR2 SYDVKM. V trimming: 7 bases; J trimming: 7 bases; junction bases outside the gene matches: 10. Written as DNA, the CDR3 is TGTGCCAGCAACCTCTCCGGGACAGGGACTGAAAAACTGTTTTTT. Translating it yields CASNLSGTGTEKLFF.

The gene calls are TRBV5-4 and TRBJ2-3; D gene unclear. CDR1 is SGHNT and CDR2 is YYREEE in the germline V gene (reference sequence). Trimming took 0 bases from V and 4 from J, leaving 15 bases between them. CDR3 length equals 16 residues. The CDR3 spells CASSLEPGPGPDTQYF. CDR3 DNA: TGTGCCAGCAGCTTGGAGCCGGGCCCGGGCCCAGATACGCAGTATTTT.

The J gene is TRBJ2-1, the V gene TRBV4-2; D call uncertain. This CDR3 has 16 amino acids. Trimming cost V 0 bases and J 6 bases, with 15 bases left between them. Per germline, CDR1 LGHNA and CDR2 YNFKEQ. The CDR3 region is CASSQDQQSSPNEQFF. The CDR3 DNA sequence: TGTGCCAGCAGCCAAGATCAGCAGTCGTCCCCCAATGAGCAGTTCTTC.

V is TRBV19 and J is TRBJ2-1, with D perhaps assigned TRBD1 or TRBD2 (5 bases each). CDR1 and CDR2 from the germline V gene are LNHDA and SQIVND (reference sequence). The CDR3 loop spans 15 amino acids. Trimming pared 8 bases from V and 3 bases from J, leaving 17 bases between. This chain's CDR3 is CASSSGRDVYNEQFF. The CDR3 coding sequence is TGTGCCAGTTCCTCAGGCAGGGACGTCTACAATGAGCAGTTCTTC.

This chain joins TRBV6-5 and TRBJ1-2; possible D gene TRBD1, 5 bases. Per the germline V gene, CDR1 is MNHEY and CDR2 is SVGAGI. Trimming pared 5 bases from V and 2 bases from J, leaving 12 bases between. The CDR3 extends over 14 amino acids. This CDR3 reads CASSKRAGNYGYTF. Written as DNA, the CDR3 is TGTGCCAGCAGTAAGAGGGCAGGGAACTATGGCTACACCTTC.

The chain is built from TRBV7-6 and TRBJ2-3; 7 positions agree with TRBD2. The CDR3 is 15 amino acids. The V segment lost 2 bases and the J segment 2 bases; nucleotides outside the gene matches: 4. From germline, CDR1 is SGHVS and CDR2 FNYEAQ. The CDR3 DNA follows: TGTGCCAGCAGCTTATCTAGCGGCTACACAGATACGCAGTATTTT. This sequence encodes CASSLSSGYTDTQYF.

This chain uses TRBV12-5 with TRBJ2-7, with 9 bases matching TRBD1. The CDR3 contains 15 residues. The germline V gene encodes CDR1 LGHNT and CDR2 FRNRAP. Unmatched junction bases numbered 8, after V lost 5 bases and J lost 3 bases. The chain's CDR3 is CASGQLPGQGYEQYF. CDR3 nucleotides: TGTGCTAGTGGTCAATTACCGGGACAGGGCTACGAGCAGTACTTC.

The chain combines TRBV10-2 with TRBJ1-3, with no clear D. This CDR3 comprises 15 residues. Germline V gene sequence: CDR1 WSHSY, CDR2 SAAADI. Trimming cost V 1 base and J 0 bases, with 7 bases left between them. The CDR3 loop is CASSELTFSGNTIYF. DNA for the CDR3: TGCGCCAGCAGTGAGTTGACCTTCTCTGGAAACACCATATATTTT.

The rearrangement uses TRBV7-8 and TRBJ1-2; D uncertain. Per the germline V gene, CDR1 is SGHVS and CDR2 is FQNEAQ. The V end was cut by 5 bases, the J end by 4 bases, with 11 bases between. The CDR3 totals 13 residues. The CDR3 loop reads CASSVRTGYGYTF. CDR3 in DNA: TGTGCCAGCAGCGTCCGGACGGGCTATGGCTACACCTTC.

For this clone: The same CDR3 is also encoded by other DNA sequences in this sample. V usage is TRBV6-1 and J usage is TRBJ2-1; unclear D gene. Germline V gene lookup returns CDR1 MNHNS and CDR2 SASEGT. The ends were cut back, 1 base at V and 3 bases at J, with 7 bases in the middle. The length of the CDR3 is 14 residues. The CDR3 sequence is CASSEGSSYNEQFF. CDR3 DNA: TGTGCCAGCAGTGAAGGGAGCAGCTACAATGAGCAGTTCTTC.

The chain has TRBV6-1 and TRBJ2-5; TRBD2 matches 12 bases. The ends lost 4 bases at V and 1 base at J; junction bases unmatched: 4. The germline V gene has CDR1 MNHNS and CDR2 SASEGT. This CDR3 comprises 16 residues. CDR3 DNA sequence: TGTGCCAGCAGTGTTGCTAGCGGGAGGGCCCAAGAGACCCAGTACTTC. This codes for CASSVASGRAQETQYF.

CDR3 coding DNA: TGTGCCAGCAGCCCGCGGGGGATAGCCCCGTTCGGGAAGACGGCTAATGAAAAACTGTTTTTT. It is translated as CASSPRGIAPFGKTANEKLFF. J is TRBJ1-4 and V is TRBV14; D is perhaps TRBD1 (5 bases). V dropped 4 bases and J dropped 3 bases, with 30 bases sitting between them. Germline V CDR1 and CDR2: SGHDN, FVKESK. The CDR3 length is 21 residues.

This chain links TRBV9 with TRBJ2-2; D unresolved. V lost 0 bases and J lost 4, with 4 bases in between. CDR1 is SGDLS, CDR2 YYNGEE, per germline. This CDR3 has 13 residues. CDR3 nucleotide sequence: TGTGCCAGCAGCGTAGTGGGCACCGGGGAGCTGTTTTTT. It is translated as CASSVVGTGELFF.

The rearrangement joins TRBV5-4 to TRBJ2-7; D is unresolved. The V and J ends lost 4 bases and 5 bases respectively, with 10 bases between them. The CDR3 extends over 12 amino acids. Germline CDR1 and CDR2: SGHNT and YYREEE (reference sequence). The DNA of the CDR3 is TGTGCCAGCAGCCGCACTCGGGACGAGCAGTACTTC. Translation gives CASSRTRDEQYF.

The CDR3 DNA is TGTGCCAGCAGCTTAGGGCCCTTAGTGGCGGTTGGAACTGAAGCTTTCTTT. This sequence encodes CASSLGPLVAVGTEAFF. The chain employs TRBV7-6 and TRBJ1-1; D unclear. Germline values: CDR1 SGHVS, CDR2 FNYEAQ. The V and J ends lost 1 base and 5 bases respectively, with 20 bases between them. CDR3 length equals 17 residues.

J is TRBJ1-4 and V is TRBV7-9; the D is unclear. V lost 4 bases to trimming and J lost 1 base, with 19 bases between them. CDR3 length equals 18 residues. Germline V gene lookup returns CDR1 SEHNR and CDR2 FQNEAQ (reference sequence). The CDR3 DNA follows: TGTGCCAGCAGCTCCAGACCCGGGAGTCTTCAAACTAATGAAAAACTGTTTTTT. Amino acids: CASSSRPGSLQTNEKLFF.